This is a list of T cell receptor beta chains from one sample in a study of blood T cell repertoires in COVID-19. The table came from immunoSEQ multiplex PCR; TCRdb's copy has only in-frame clones and leaves some out. Of about 140,000 clones in the sample, around nine tenths were seen once. The specimen sequenced was peripheral blood. The source of these receptors is a woman aged 55 to 70 with acute or convalescent COVID-19. CDR3s include the opening cysteine and the closing phenylalanine or tryptophan. Fields, in order: J gene, clone size, V gene, D gene, CDR3 DNA, CDR3 protein. D genes are given only for firm matches. Clone size appears in some rows only: once, few, many, or a class for an expanded clone.

TRBJ2-5	once	TRBV7-8	NA	TGTGCCAGCGCGGACTGGGGGGTAGACCAAGAGACCCAGTACTTC	CASADWGVDQETQYF
TRBJ1-1	NA	TRBV2	NA	TGTGCCAGCCATTTTACGGGGAACACTGAAGCTTTCTTT	CASHFTGNTEAFF
TRBJ2-7	NA	TRBV19	NA	TGTGCCAGTTCCTTCGACAGGGCCCCCCGGGGGTACTACGAGCAGTACTTC	CASSFDRAPRGYYEQYF
TRBJ2-6	NA	TRBV5-4	TRBD1	TGTGCCAGCAGTTTACAGGGGGTAGACAACGTCCTGACTTTC	CASSLQGVDNVLTF
TRBJ1-5	NA	TRBV28	NA	TGTGCCAGCAGCCATTTCTCCTTGGACAGCCTCAATCAGCCCCAGCATTTT	CASSHFSLDSLNQPQHF
TRBJ2-3	once	TRBV4-3	TRBD2	TGCGCCAGCAGCCAAGATAGCGGGGGGGTGTTGTTAGGGCAGTATTTT	CASSQDSGGVLLGQYF
TRBJ2-7	NA	TRBV9	TRBD1	TGTGCCAGCAGCCCTGGGACAGGGGGTTGGTACGAGCAGTACTTC	CASSPGTGGWYEQYF
TRBJ1-4	NA	TRBV29-1	TRBD1	TGCAGCGGGGGACAGGGCTCTAATGAAAAACTGTTTTTT	CSGGQGSNEKLFF
TRBJ1-5	NA	TRBV6-1	TRBD1	TGTGCCAGCAGTGAGAGGACAGGGGTTAGCAATCAGCCCCAGCATTTT	CASSERTGVSNQPQHF
TRBJ1-2	NA	TRBV7-9	TRBD1	TGTGCCAGCAGTCGACAGGGGGCGAGGTATGGCTACACCTTC	CASSRQGARYGYTF
TRBJ2-7	once	TRBV6-1	TRBD2	TGTGCCAGCAGTGAACGGTTCACAGCGGGGGAGCAGTACTTC	CASSERFTAGEQYF
TRBJ2-3	NA	TRBV5-4	TRBD2	TGTGCCAGCAGCCTGGGACTAGCGGGGGGCACAGATACGCAGTATTTT	CASSLGLAGGTDTQYF
TRBJ1-1	NA	TRBV9	TRBD1	TGTGCCAGCAGCTCAACCTTGGGACAGGGTCTCGAAGCTTTCTTT	CASSSTLGQGLEAFF
TRBJ1-4	NA	TRBV28	TRBD1	TGTGCCAGCAGTGACAGGGAGGATAATGAAAAACTGTTTTTT	CASSDREDNEKLFF
TRBJ1-2	NA	TRBV24-1	NA	TGTGCCACCAGTGATTCAACTACCCCTGGACTTTATGGCTACACCTTC	CATSDSTTPGLYGYTF
TRBJ2-7	NA	TRBV28	TRBD1	TGTGCCAGCCAACCTGGGGGACAGGGAGGCTCCTACGAGCAGTACTTC	CASQPGGQGGSYEQYF
TRBJ1-3	NA	TRBV28	TRBD1	TGTGCCAGCAGTTTATCTGGGACAGGGCCTGGTGGAAACACCATATATTTT	CASSLSGTGPGGNTIYF
TRBJ2-4	once	TRBV5-1	TRBD1	TGCGCCAGCAGCTTTGGACAGGGGTTAAACATTCAGTACTTC	CASSFGQGLNIQYF
TRBJ2-1	NA	TRBV27	TRBD2	TGTGCCAGCAGTTTATCTTGGACTAGCGGGGAGGATGAGCAGTTCTTC	CASSLSWTSGEDEQFF
TRBJ1-2	NA	TRBV7-2	TRBD1	TGTGCCAGCAGCTTAGCGGGGACGGGGCTTCAGGGGGGCTATGGCTACACCTTC	CASSLAGTGLQGGYGYTF
TRBJ2-2	once	TRBV5-1	NA	TGCGCCAGCAGCTTGATTTTAAACACCGGGGAGCTGTTTTTT	CASSLILNTGELFF
TRBJ1-5	NA	TRBV24-1	NA	TGTGCCACCAGTGTCTGTCGGTGGAGGACAGAACTCTCTTATAGCAATCAGCCCCAGCATTTT	CATSVCRWRTELSYSNQPQHF